This T cell receptor (beta chain) was recorded in a study of PD-1 blockade in classical Hodgkin lymphoma (dated by TCRdb to 2018 to 2020). With regard to the full study: Nivolumab dosing was 3 mg/kg intravenously every 2 weeks, continuing until either disease progression or unacceptable toxicity. The study used CyTOF and TCR beta sequencing to define a peripheral blood immune signature of response to PD-1 blockade in classical Hodgkin lymphoma. What the authors observed across the whole study: Only a single clinical trial cohort was studied, and what caused the repertoire differences, possibly disease activity or prior therapy, remained undefined. Among trial patients, those achieving complete response had baseline diversity similar to that of newly diagnosed patients, while diversity was significantly lower in partial responders and progressors. By C4D1, a significant rise was seen in CD4+ TCR diversity but not in CD8+ TCR diversity (p=0.0027 vs p=0.16), and the rise was most apparent among complete responders (p=0.02). Baseline TCR diversity was reported to be lower in newly diagnosed patients than in healthy donors, and even lower in relapsed/refractory patients. Lower diversity was seen in patients whose nivolumab began less than 1 year after ASCT, and these patients were left out of later analyses so that immune reconstitution would not confound the results.

The Qiagen DNeasy kit was used to extract genomic DNA from unsorted PBMCs and from the negatively selected CD4+ and CD8+ fractions. TCR beta CDR3 regions were amplified by immunoSEQ multiplex PCR using primers annealing to V and J segments. A synthetic immune receptor repertoire was used to minimize amplification bias, and remaining bias was computationally removed after sequencing. As for the authors' bioinformatics: Repertoire diversity was quantified as the Shannon entropy index using custom Python scripts. Unsorted, CD4+ and CD8+ repertoires were examined separately, except in combined analyses, for which CD4+ and CD8+ sequences were merged in silico. Clonal expansion was defined as at least a 2-fold frequency increase after treatment relative to C1D1, with a pseudocount of 0.5 for undetected baseline clones. Singleton clones were defined as clones with 0 or 1 copy at C1D1, and non-singleton clones were defined as clones with 2 or more copies. Clones expanded in unsorted samples were assigned a CD4+, CD8+ or unknown annotation through matching of protein sequences in sorted samples from the same patient. Wilcoxon tests on paired samples were used to test diversity changes from C1D1 to C4D1. The clones in this table, taken by TCRdb from immuneACCESS, are in-frame only. Not every clone is retained; where verified, under half of the shortfall comes from an unresolved V gene, and the cause of the rest is unknown. The V and J calls and clone size come from that table; D and trimming were worked out from the DNA. A total of 45,000 to 60,000 clones appear in this sample, 80% of them only once. The ten most abundant clones make up 15% to 20% of the sample.

Notes on this clone: Which antigen it targets is not known. No much larger clone is present one base from it, and per-base qualities are unavailable.

The sample's time point label, in plain terms: cycle 4 day 1 (C4D1), after more than five weeks of nivolumab. All trial patients had relapsed after autologous stem cell transplantation, with cohorts A, B and C differing in prior brentuximab vedotin exposure. The trial cohort included fewer than 60 patients with relapsed/refractory classical Hodgkin lymphoma, and each patient had a best overall response of complete response, partial response or progressive disease. Trial patients were treated with single-agent nivolumab in the multi-cohort phase II CheckMate 205 trial. An independent review committee assessed best overall response by applying the 2007 International Working Group response criteria. Trial PBMCs were collected immediately before nivolumab initiation (C1D1) and during therapy at cycle 2 day 1 and cycle 4 day 1. Peripheral blood was collected in 8 mL Vacutainer Cell Preparation Tubes, from which PBMCs were isolated by centrifugation and then cryopreserved.

The origin of this receptor is a human donor with classical Hodgkin lymphoma. The material was peripheral blood mononuclear cells (PBMCs), obtained before the fourth cycle of nivolumab.

The CDR3 has the sequence CASSLDKTSWTSGEQYF. The DNA is TGTGCCAGCAGCTTAGATAAGACTAGCTGGACGTCTGGCGAGCAGTACTTC. Recombination joined TRBV11-3 with TRBJ2-7, and 7 junctional nucleotides match TRBD2. At the junction V is shortened by 0 bases and J by 6 bases; bases outside the gene matches: 14. From cysteine to phenylalanine, the CDR3 is 17 amino acids long. CDR3 DNA only is kept here, 51 bases in frame from base 1. From the germline V gene, CDR1 is SGHNT and CDR2 is YENEEA.